Each of the 24 T cell receptor beta chains below was sequenced from the same sample in a study of T cells in Graves' hyperthyroidism and ophthalmopathy. RNA transcripts served as the template for amplifying TCR beta CDR3 regions. HTBI primers drove first-round RT-PCR of the TCR CDR3. TCRdb passed the multiplex PCR reads through MiXCR, listing each CDR3 protein once. The sample has about 130,000 distinct CDR3 sequences; approximately 20% are singletons. Sequencing was done on a sample of blood. Receptors originate from a woman aged 45-65 years with Graves' hyperthyroidism that later progressed to Graves' ophthalmopathy.

The V and J genes are TRBV12-3 or TRBV12-4 and TRBJ1-1, with D perhaps matching TRBD1 (5 bases). Trimming pared 6 bases from V and 5 bases from J, leaving 13 bases between. CDR3 length equals 13 residues. CDR3 residues: CASSHDSGTEAFF. DNA of the CDR3: TGTGCCAGCAGCCACGACAGTGGGACTGAAGCTTTCTTT.

This rearrangement joins TRBV9 to TRBJ1-5, with D uncertain. CDR1 and CDR2 (germline): SGDLS, YYNGEE. The germline V and J ends were trimmed by 0 bases and 1 base, with 5 bases remaining between them. The CDR3 is 14 residues long. The CDR3 reads CASSVGQSNQPQHF. The CDR3, as DNA: TGTGCCAGCAGCGTAGGCCAGAGCAATCAGCCCCAGCATTTT.

This clonotype appeared a few times. V gene TRBV20-1 combines with J gene TRBJ2-1; 8 positions match TRBD2. J gave up 6 bases and V 7 bases, and 8 bases lay outside the gene matches. Looked up from germline, CDR1 is DFQATT and CDR2 is SNEGSKA (reference sequence). CDR3 length: 13 residues. The CDR3 here is CSGGAGAGNEQFF. The DNA for the CDR3 is TGCAGTGGAGGAGCGGGAGCCGGCAATGAGCAGTTCTTC.

In this sample, this clonotype turned up many times. The chain employs TRBV7-9 and TRBJ2-1; either TRBD1 or TRBD2 may supply D (7 bases each). This CDR3 contains 14 residues. Between the trimmed V and J ends, which lost 8 bases and 9 bases, there was a span of 20 bases. Germline V CDR1 and CDR2: SEHNR, FQNEAQ (reference sequence). The DNA of the CDR3 is TGTGCCAGCGGGGGGGAGGGGACAGTCATTGAGCAGTTCTTC. Encoded protein: CASGGEGTVIEQFF.

The CDR3 DNA reads as TGTGCCAGCGGGGGACAGGGATCCTATGGCTACACCTTC. Residues: CASGGQGSYGYTF. The gene calls are TRBV27 and TRBJ1-2; TRBD1 aligns across 9 bases. The CDR3 is 13 amino acids. Germline-derived CDR1 and CDR2 are MNHEY and SMNVEV (reference sequence). V lost 8 bases, J lost 4 bases, and 5 bases stayed unmatched.

The chain employs TRBV20-1 and TRBJ1-5, with TRBD1 identical over 8 bases. After removal of 7 bases from V and 3 bases from J, the junction contained 8 bases not matched to a gene. The CDR3 totals 14 residues. Germline-derived CDR1 and CDR2 are DFQATT and SNEGSKA (reference sequence). CDR3 residues: CSGTRTGNNQPQHF. CDR3 sequence (DNA): TGCAGTGGCACCCGGACAGGGAACAATCAGCCCCAGCATTTT.

This clonotype appeared many times. The chain recombines TRBV6-5 with TRBJ1-5; D is possibly TRBD1 (5 bases). The CDR3 covers 15 residues. V was pared by 2 bases and J by 2 bases, with 10 bases between. Germline loops: CDR1 MNHEY, CDR2 SVGAGI. The CDR3 nucleotides are TGTGCCAGCAGTTACGAGGGGTTTGGCAATCAGCCCCAGCATTTT. Encoded protein: CASSYEGFGNQPQHF.

This clonotype has only a few counts. The rearrangement links TRBV14 to TRBJ2-7; 9 bases are shared with TRBD2. Germline assignment: CDR1 SGHDN and CDR2 FVKESK. CDR3 length: 15 residues. With V trimmed by 4 bases and J by 0 bases, 4 bases remained unmatched. The CDR3 spells CASSRGLAYSYEQYF. CDR3 sequence (DNA): TGTGCCAGCAGCCGAGGACTAGCGTACTCCTACGAGCAGTACTTC.

This clonotype came up many times. This CDR3 reads CASSRTIQETQYF. In DNA, the CDR3 is TGTGCCAGCAGCCGGACGATTCAAGAGACCCAGTACTTC. The chain recombines TRBV7-6 with TRBJ2-5; D remains ambiguous. V was trimmed by 5 bases and J by 2 bases, leaving 9 bases between them. This CDR3 is 13 amino acids long. Germline V gives CDR1 SGHVS, CDR2 FNYEAQ.

Comment on this clonotype: A much larger clone sits a single nucleotide away, making a read error possible. The chain joins TRBV5-1 to TRBJ2-7; 11 bases fit TRBD2. After removal of 3 bases from V and 3 bases from J, the junction contained 11 bases not matched to a gene. The CDR3 covers 17 residues. Per germline, CDR1 SGHRS and CDR2 YFSETQ. The CDR3, as DNA: TGCGCCAGCAGCTCGGGACTAGCGGTCCTGGGACACTACGAGCAGTACTTC. This gives the protein CASSSGLAVLGHYEQYF.

This clonotype appeared many times. The chain uses TRBV7-9 and TRBJ1-2; D gene uncertain. The germline V and J ends were trimmed by 1 base and 2 bases, with 8 bases remaining between them. Germline V lookup: CDR1 SEHNR, CDR2 FQNEAQ (reference sequence). This CDR3 comprises 14 residues. CDR3 sequence reads: CASSLVGVNYGYTF. In DNA, the CDR3 is TGTGCCAGCAGCTTAGTCGGCGTCAACTATGGCTACACCTTC.

This clonotype has ten or more counts. This chain uses TRBV20-1 with TRBJ2-3; weak D call: TRBD2 (5 bases). Germline assignment: CDR1 DFQATT and CDR2 SNEGSKA (reference sequence). V gave up 3 bases and J gave up 2 bases, with 12 bases separating them. The CDR3 totals 14 residues. CDR3 DNA: TGCAGTGCTAGCAACAGCGGACCCACAGATACGCAGTATTTT. Translating it yields CSASNSGPTDTQYF.

This clonotype was observed many times. The J gene is TRBJ2-1, the V gene TRBV27; D gene uncertain. CDR3 size: 13 residues. Germline CDR1 reads MNHEY; CDR2 reads SMNVEV (reference sequence). Deletions cut 2 bases from V and 7 bases from J, with 9 bases between. CDR3 DNA: TGTGCCAGCAGTTTAAAGGAACTAAATGAGCAGTTCTTC. It specifies CASSLKELNEQFF.

The rearrangement joins TRBV5-1 to TRBJ2-7; D may be TRBD1 (5 bases). This CDR3 is built from 16 residues. The V end lost 0 bases, the J end lost 2 bases, and 15 bases lay between the germline ends. Germline values: CDR1 SGHRS, CDR2 YFSETQ. CDR3: CASSLVSQGAPYEQYF. CDR3 bases: TGCGCCAGCAGCTTGGTGAGTCAAGGGGCGCCCTACGAGCAGTACTTC.

In this sample, this clonotype turned up a few times. V gene TRBV19 combines with J gene TRBJ2-2, with 7 bases matching TRBD1. The CDR3 is 16 residues long. V lost 2 bases to trimming and J lost 1 base; unmatched junction nucleotides: 4. Germline CDR1 and CDR2: LNHDA and SQIVND (reference sequence). The DNA of the CDR3 is TGTGCCAGTAGTATACAACAGGGGAAGAACACCGGGGAGCTGTTTTTT. Translated, it gives CASSIQQGKNTGELFF.

This clonotype was counted ten times or more. This sequence joins TRBV12-3 or TRBV12-4 and TRBJ1-6; D ambiguous. Trimming took 0 bases from V and 7 from J, leaving 10 bases between them. This CDR3 is built from 15 residues. The CDR3 sequence is CASSLAGSTNSPLHF. CDR3 nucleotides: TGTGCCAGCAGTTTAGCAGGGAGTACGAATTCACCCCTCCACTTT.

Of note for this clonotype: This may be a read error: a much more frequent sequence differs by one nucleotide. The rearrangement uses TRBV7-2 and TRBJ2-7; D remains ambiguous. This CDR3 has 13 amino acids. V gave up 2 bases and J gave up 7 bases, with 12 bases separating them. Germline-derived CDR1 and CDR2 are SGHTA and FQGNSA. The CDR3 nucleotides are TGTGCCAGCAGCTTATTCGGCAGCAATGAGCAGTACTTC. Translating it yields CASSLFGSNEQYF. Together with reference TRBV7-2 and TRBJ2-7, the CDR3 gives the full variable domain: GAGVSQSPSNKVTEKGKDVELRCDPISGHTALYWYRQSLGQGLEFLIYFQGNSAPDKSGLPSDRFSAERTGGSVSTLTIQRTQQEDSAVYLCASSLFGSNEQYFGPGTRLTVT.

This clonotype was counted ten times or more. The chain has TRBV20-1 and TRBJ2-1; 9 bases fit TRBD2. After removal of 6 bases from V and 8 bases from J, the junction contained 20 bases not matched to a gene. Germline CDR1 is DFQATT and CDR2 is SNEGSKA (reference sequence). The CDR3 contains 17 residues. The DNA of the CDR3 is TGCAGTGCGAATCCGACCATTAGCGGGAGAGGGTGGGATGAGCAGTTCTTC. Its protein product is CSANPTISGRGWDEQFF.

This chain joins TRBV28 and TRBJ2-5; D not resolved. The V gene's germline CDR1 is MDHEN and CDR2 SYDVKM. The CDR3 covers 12 residues. Deletions cut 6 bases from V and 5 bases from J, with 10 bases between. CDR3: CASRSDRETQYF. The DNA of the CDR3 is TGTGCCAGCAGATCGGATCGGGAGACCCAGTACTTC.

This clonotype was seen at least ten times. The chain combines TRBV7-3 with TRBJ2-3, with a possible D match to TRBD1 (5 bases). CDR3 length equals 15 residues. Germline V CDR1 and CDR2: SGHTA, FQGTGA. Trimming shortened V by 0 bases and J by 2 bases, and 9 bases separated the two germline ends. For the CDR3, the DNA is TGTGCCAGCAGCTTAACCCAGGGTCCCACAGATACGCAGTATTTT. Protein sequence: CASSLTQGPTDTQYF.

There are a few counts of this clonotype. The V and J genes are TRBV19 and TRBJ2-1, with TRBD2 matching over 10 bases. The CDR3 sequence is 15 residues long. The ends lost 3 bases at V and 6 bases at J; junction bases unmatched: 5. In germline, CDR1 is LNHDA, CDR2 SQIVND (reference sequence). CDR3 loop: CASSMLSGRANEQFF. In nucleotides, the CDR3 is TGTGCCAGTAGTATGTTAAGCGGGAGGGCCAATGAGCAGTTCTTC.

This chain links TRBV2 with TRBJ1-2; D not resolved. This CDR3 has 14 residues. Germline V gene data show CDR1 as SNHLY and CDR2 as FYNNEI. Trimming pared 3 bases from V and 2 bases from J, leaving 10 bases between. This CDR3 is CASSEIVGNYGYTF. The CDR3 bases are TGTGCCAGCAGTGAGATAGTCGGGAACTATGGCTACACCTTC.

This clonotype was counted only a few times. The V gene is TRBV12-3 or TRBV12-4, the J gene TRBJ2-2; TRBD1 matches 8 bases. The V gene end was trimmed by 9 bases and the J gene end by 2 bases; junction bases not matched to a gene: 2. The CDR3 extends over 13 amino acids. CDR3 coding DNA: TGTGCCAGTGGGACAGGAAACACCGGGGAGCTGTTTTTT. Its translation: CASGTGNTGELFF.

In this sample, this clonotype turned up many times. The rearrangement uses TRBV5-8 and TRBJ1-5; a weak D match, TRBD1 (5 bases). The germline V gene has CDR1 SGHTS and CDR2 YDEGEE. Deletions cut 7 bases from V and 4 bases from J, with 15 bases between. The CDR3 runs to 14 residues. The CDR3 sequence is CASDFPTVNQPQHF. The CDR3 DNA reads as TGTGCCAGCGACTTCCCGACAGTTAATCAGCCCCAGCATTTT.